A single count supports the clone carrying this T cell receptor (beta chain). The data were obtained in a study of blood T cells in healthy people across ages. A second PCR, run for about 7 to 11 cycles, used a sample-barcoded 5' primer plus a J-beta primer mix. TCRdb re-called the 5' RACE reads with MiXCR, one entry per CDR3 protein. This table has about a million distinct CDR3 sequences, around 48% appearing once. The material sequenced was blood. The receptor's source is a man in his thirties or forties in good health.

The CDR3 protein is CSPRLAGGRRRSGEQFF. The CDR3 bases are TGCAGTCCAAGACTAGCGGGGGGGCGTCGTCGGTCGGGTGAGCAGTTCTTC. The chain uses TRBV20-1 and TRBJ2-1, with 14 nucleotides matching TRBD2. With 8 bases clipped from V and 9 bases from J, the junction kept 18 bases outside the gene matches. The CDR3 has 17 residues. Germline V gene sequence: CDR1 DFQATT, CDR2 SNEGSKA (reference sequence).